A single sample gave rise to the 11 T cell receptor beta chains below, sequenced in a study of control samples from healthy donors and cancer patients. TCRdb's copy holds only in-frame clones and misses some; the assay was immunoSEQ multiplex PCR. The sample holds 170,000 or so clones, just under 95% seen once. Sample: blood. Receptors originate from a young man in good health.

This clone was seen just once. The chain recombines TRBV27 with TRBJ2-3; D unclear. This CDR3 region has 15 residues. The germline gives CDR1 MNHEY, CDR2 SMNVEV (reference sequence). V dropped 8 bases and J dropped 1 base, with 16 bases sitting between them. This CDR3 is CASFSATLGTDTQYF. Written as DNA, the CDR3 is TGTGCCAGCTTCTCAGCGACTTTGGGCACAGATACGCAGTATTTT.

This chain joins TRBV7-8 and TRBJ2-7, with D perhaps TRBD1 (6 bases). Germline CDR1 SGHVS, CDR2 FQNEAQ. The CDR3 is 14 amino acids. Trimming cost V 7 bases and J 5 bases, with 18 bases left between them. The CDR3 is CASTPGHPLDEQYF. The CDR3 DNA reads TGTGCCAGCACCCCGGGACACCCACTCGACGAGCAGTACTTC.

The chain recombines TRBV20-1 with TRBJ1-5, with a tentative D call TRBD1 (6 bases). CDR1 and CDR2 (germline): DFQATT, SNEGSKA (reference sequence). The germline V and J ends were trimmed by 3 bases and 1 base, with 40 bases remaining between them. The CDR3 is made up of 24 amino acids. The DNA for the CDR3 is TGCAGTGCTAGTCCCGAGAGAGCTCGGGGAACGGTCCTCTCGGAGGGGGGAAGCAATCAGCCCCAGCATTTT. Translation gives CSASPERARGTVLSEGGSNQPQHF.

This clone is a singleton in its sample. The chain uses TRBV30 and TRBJ2-6; D could derive from TRBD1 or TRBD2 (5 bases each). The germline V and J ends were trimmed by 1 base and 2 bases, with 12 bases remaining between them. Germline CDR1 GTSNPN, CDR2 SVGIG (reference sequence). The CDR3 has 16 amino acids. The CDR3 DNA sequence: TGTGCCTGGAGTGCTACCGGGGCGCCTGGGGCCAACGTCCTGACTTTC. Residues: CAWSATGAPGANVLTF.

J is TRBJ2-7 and V is TRBV19; no clear D gene. The CDR3 runs 12 residues. Germline lookup yields CDR1 LNHDA and CDR2 SQIVND (reference sequence). With 8 bases removed from V and 6 bases from J, the gap between germline ends came to 14 bases. The CDR3 coding sequence is TGTGCCAGTGAAGGGTCGACGGGCGAGCAGTACTTC. As protein: CASEGSTGEQYF.

This clone has just one count. The V call is TRBV6-2 or TRBV6-3, the J call TRBJ1-5; a weak D match, TRBD1 (6 bases). Per germline, CDR1 MNHEY and CDR2 SVGEGT. Trimming shortened V by 6 bases and J by 4 bases, and 28 bases separated the two germline ends. The CDR3 length is 19 residues. This CDR3 reads CASSEQGPGSVSGNQPQHF. The CDR3 bases are TGTGCCAGCAGCGAACAGGGACCCGGTAGTGTCTCGGGAAATCAGCCCCAGCATTTT.

V is TRBV12-5 and J is TRBJ2-2; 7 nucleotides line up with TRBD2. Germline CDR1 reads LGHNT; CDR2 reads FRNRAP. CDR3 size: 16 residues. J lost 3 bases, V lost 5 bases, and 9 bases had no gene match. CDR3 in DNA: TGTGCTAGTGGTACCTCGGGGGGAGGATACACCGGGGAGCTGTTTTTT. This codes for CASGTSGGGYTGELFF.

The CDR3 nucleotides are TGTGCCAGCAGTTACGGGGCCGAGACTAGCGGGACCTACGAGCAGTACTTC. It translates to CASSYGAETSGTYEQYF. The chain combines TRBV6-2 or TRBV6-3 with TRBJ2-7; 11 positions agree with TRBD2. The CDR3 is 17 amino acids. With 2 bases clipped from V and 2 bases from J, the junction kept 8 bases outside the gene matches. In germline, CDR1 is MNHEY, CDR2 SVGEGT.

The chain combines TRBV5-1 with TRBJ1-3, with unresolved D. V was clipped by 3 bases and J by 4 bases, with 20 bases between them. CDR3 size: 17 residues. Germline V gene sequence: CDR1 SGHRS, CDR2 YFSETQ. The CDR3, as DNA: TGCGCCAGCAGCTCTAAAGCCGGGTCCGGGCTGGGAAACACCATATATTTT. It specifies CASSSKAGSGLGNTIYF.

The chain uses TRBV29-1 and TRBJ2-1; possible D gene TRBD2, 5 bases. This CDR3 contains 11 residues. Germline CDR1 SQVTM, CDR2 ANQGSEA. Deletions cut 7 bases from V and 3 bases from J, with 7 bases between. CDR3 region: CSADYYNEQFF. CDR3 coding DNA: TGCAGCGCTGACTACTACAATGAGCAGTTCTTC.

This sequence joins TRBV9 and TRBJ2-6, with D possibly being TRBD1 (5 bases). Per the germline V gene, CDR1 is SGDLS and CDR2 is YYNGEE. The V end lost 4 bases, the J end lost 1 base, and 12 bases lay between the germline ends. The CDR3 consists of 16 residues. CDR3 region: CASSRVGVSGANVLTF. The CDR3 DNA is TGTGCCAGCAGCCGAGTAGGGGTGTCTGGGGCCAACGTCCTGACTTTC. Complete variable domain (other parts from reference TRBV9 and TRBJ2-6): DSGVTQTPKHLITATGQRVTLRCSPRSGDLSVYWYQQSLDQGLQFLIQYYNGEERAKGNILERFSAQQFPDLHSELNLSSLELGDSALYFCASSRVGVSGANVLTFGAGSRLTVL.